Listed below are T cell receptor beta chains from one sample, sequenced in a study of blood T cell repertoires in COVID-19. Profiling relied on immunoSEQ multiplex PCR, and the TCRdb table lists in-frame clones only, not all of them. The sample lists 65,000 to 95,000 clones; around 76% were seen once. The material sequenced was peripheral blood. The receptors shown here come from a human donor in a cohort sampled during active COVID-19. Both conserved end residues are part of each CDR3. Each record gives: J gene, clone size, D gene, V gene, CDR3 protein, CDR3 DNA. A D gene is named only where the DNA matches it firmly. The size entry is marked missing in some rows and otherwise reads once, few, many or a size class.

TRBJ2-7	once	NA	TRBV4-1	CASSQGQGNYEQYF	TGCGCCAGCAGCCAAGGCCAGGGTAACTACGAGCAGTACTTC
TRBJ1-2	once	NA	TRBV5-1	CASSLGAGIGYTF	TGCGCCAGCAGCTTGGGGGCAGGGATCGGCTACACCTTC
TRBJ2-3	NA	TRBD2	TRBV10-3	CANGAGDGPDTQYF	TGTGCCAACGGAGCGGGAGATGGTCCAGATACGCAGTATTTT
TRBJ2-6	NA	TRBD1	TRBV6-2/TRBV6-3	CASSQPRTGAGANVLTF	TGTGCCAGCAGTCAGCCCCGGACAGGAGCTGGGGCCAACGTCCTGACTTTC
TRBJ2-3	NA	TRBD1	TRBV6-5	CASRRTGTTDTQYF	TGTGCCAGCAGGCGGACAGGGACAACAGATACGCAGTATTTT
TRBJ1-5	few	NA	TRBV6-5	CATSRILEGDQPQHF	TGTGCCACCAGCCGGATTCTAGAAGGGGATCAGCCCCAGCATTTT
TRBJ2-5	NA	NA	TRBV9	CASSRGGSQETQYF	TGTGCCAGCTCCCGCGGGGGCTCCCAAGAGACCCAGTACTTC
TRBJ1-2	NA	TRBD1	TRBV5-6	CASSFEPGQGVRDGYTF	TGTGCCAGCAGCTTTGAGCCGGGACAGGGGGTTAGAGATGGCTACACCTTC
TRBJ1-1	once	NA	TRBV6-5	CASSFRRPNTEAFF	TGTGCCAGCAGTTTCCGCAGGCCGAACACTGAAGCTTTCTTT
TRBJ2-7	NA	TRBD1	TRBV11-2	CASSPLDRATYEQYF	TGTGCCAGCAGCCCTCTGGACAGGGCGACCTACGAGCAGTACTTC
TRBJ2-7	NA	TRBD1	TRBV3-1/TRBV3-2	CASSLKGAAHEQYF	TGTGCCAGCAGCCTTAAGGGGGCAGCCCACGAGCAGTACTTC
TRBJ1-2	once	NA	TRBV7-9	CASSLGSAGQYGYTF	TGTGCCAGCAGCTTAGGGTCCGCAGGCCAATATGGCTACACCTTC
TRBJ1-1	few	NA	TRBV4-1	CASSQGQIEAFF	TGCGCCAGCAGCCAAGGACAGATCGAAGCTTTCTTT
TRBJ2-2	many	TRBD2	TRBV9	CASSLPGGQVTGELFF	TGTGCCAGCAGCCTCCCGGGAGGTCAAGTCACCGGGGAGCTGTTTTTT
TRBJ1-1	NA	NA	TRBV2	CATSGGLTEAFF	TGTGCCACATCGGGGGGGCTCACTGAAGCTTTCTTT
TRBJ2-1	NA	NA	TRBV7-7	CASSLASSGQGSYNEQFF	TGTGCCAGCAGCTTAGCTTCGAGTGGGCAGGGCTCCTACAATGAGCAGTTCTTC
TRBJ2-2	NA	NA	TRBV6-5	CASSLGTGELFF	TGTGCCAGCAGCCTCGGCACCGGGGAGCTGTTTTTT
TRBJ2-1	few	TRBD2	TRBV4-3	CASSQDTRAGGALNEQFF	TGCGCCAGCAGCCAAGATACGAGGGCGGGAGGGGCTCTGAATGAGCAGTTCTTC
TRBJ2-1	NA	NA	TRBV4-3	CASSQDRQETYNEQFF	TGCGCCAGCAGCCAAGATCGACAGGAGACCTACAATGAGCAGTTCTTC
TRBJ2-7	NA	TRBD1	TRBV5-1	CASSLRGQGNEQYF	TGCGCCAGCAGCTTGAGGGGACAGGGAAACGAGCAGTACTTC
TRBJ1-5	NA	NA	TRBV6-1	CASSEGNIDQPQHF	TGTGCCAGCAGTGAAGGAAACATTGATCAGCCCCAGCATTTT